This TCR beta chain was found in a study of metastatic and nonmetastatic thyroid tumors. For the study at large: The authors compared repertoires across blood and tumor or nodule tissue from malignant and benign thyroid patients.

The CDR3 consists of 18 residues. Germline V gene data show CDR1 as SGHAT and CDR2 as FQDESV (reference sequence). Between the trimmed V and J ends, which lost 1 base and 9 bases, there was a span of 22 bases. TCRdb re-processed the PCR reads through MiXCR. The data show a few thousand clones, roughly 36% seen once. No treatment of any kind had been given to any patient before thyroid surgery. This clonotype was obtained from a female donor with papillary thyroid cancer or a benign thyroid nodule (not recorded which). Some clones in this sample may be carry-over from other donors' samples. This sequence joins TRBV11-1 and TRBJ1-6; D gene unclear. The specimen sequenced was adjacent normal tissue. CDR3 DNA sequence: TGTGCCAGCAGCTTAGAGCCCCCTACAGTCAACCCCGGTTCACCCCTCCACTTT. Protein: CASSLEPPTVNPGSPLHF.